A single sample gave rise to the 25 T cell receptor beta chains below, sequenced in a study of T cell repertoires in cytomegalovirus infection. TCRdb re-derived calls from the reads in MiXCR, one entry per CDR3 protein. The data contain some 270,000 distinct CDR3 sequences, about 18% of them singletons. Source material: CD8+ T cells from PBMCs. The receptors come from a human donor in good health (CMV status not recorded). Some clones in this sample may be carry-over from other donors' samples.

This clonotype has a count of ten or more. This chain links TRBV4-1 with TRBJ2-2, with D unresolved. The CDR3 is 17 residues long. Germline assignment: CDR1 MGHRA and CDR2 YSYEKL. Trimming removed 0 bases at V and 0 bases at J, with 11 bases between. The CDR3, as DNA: TGCGCCAGCAGCCAAGATGTGGACGGTCCGAACACCGGGGAGCTGTTTTTT. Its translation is CASSQDVDGPNTGELFF.

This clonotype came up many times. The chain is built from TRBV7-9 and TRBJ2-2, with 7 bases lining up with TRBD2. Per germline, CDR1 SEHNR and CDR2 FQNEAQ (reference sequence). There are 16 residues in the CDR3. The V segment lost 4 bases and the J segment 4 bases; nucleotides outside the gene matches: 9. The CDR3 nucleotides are TGTGCCAGCAGCTCCAGCGCTAGCGGAGGCACCGGGGAGCTGTTTTTT. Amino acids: CASSSSASGGTGELFF.

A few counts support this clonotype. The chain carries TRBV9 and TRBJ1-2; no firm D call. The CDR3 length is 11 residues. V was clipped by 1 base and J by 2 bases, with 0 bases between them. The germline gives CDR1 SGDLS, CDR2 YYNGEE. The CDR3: CASSVNYGYTF. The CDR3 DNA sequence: TGTGCCAGCAGCGTAAACTATGGCTACACCTTC.

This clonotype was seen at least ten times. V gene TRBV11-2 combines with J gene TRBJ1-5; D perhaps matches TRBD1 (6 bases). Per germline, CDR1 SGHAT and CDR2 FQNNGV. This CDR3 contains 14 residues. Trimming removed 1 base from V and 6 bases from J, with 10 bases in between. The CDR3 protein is CASSLAGGSQPQHF. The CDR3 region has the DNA TGTGCCAGCAGCTTAGCCGGGGGCAGTCAGCCCCAGCATTTT.

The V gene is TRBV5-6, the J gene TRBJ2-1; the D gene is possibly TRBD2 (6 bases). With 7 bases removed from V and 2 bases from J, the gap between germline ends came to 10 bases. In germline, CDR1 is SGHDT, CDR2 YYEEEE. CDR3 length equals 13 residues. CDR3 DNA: TGTGCCAGCCGGGACTGGACCTACAATGAGCAGTTCTTC. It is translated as CASRDWTYNEQFF. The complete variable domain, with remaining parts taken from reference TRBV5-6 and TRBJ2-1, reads DAGVTQSPTHLIKTRGQQVTLRCSPKSGHDTVSWYQQALGQGPQFIFQYYEEEERQRGNFPDRFSGHQFPNYSSELNVNALLLGDSALYLCASRDWTYNEQFFGPGTRLTVL.

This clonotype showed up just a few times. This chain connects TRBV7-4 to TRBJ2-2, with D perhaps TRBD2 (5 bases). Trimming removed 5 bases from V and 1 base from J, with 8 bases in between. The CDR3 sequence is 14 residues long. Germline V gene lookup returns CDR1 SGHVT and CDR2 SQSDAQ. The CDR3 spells CASSPRGNTGELFF. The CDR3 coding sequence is TGTGCCAGCAGCCCACGGGGGAACACCGGGGAGCTGTTTTTT.

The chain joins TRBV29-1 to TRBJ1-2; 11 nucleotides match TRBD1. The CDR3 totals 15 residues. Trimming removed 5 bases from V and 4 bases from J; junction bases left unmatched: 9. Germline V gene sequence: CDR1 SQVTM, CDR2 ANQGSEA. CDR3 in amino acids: CSVLGQGAVSYGYTF. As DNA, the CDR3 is TGCAGCGTTCTTGGACAGGGGGCAGTTAGCTATGGCTACACCTTC. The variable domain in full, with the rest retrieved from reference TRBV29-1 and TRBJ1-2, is SAVISQKPSRDICQRGTSLTIQCQVDSQVTMMFWYRQQPGQSLTLIATANQGSEATYESGFVIDKFPISRPNLTFSTLTVSNMSPEDSSIYLCSVLGQGAVSYGYTFGSGTRLTVV.

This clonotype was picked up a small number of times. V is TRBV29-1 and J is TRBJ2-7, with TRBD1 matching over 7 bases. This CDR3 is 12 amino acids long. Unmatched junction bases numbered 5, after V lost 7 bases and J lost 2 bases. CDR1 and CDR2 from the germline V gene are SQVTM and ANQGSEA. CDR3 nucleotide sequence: TGCAGCGGGGGACAGTTTCCCTACGAGCAGTACTTC. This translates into CSGGQFPYEQYF.

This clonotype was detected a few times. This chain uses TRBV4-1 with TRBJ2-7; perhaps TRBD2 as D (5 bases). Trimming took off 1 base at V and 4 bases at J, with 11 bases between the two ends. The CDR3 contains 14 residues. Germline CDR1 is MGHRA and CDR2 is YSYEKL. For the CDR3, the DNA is TGCGCCAGCAGCCAAGCGGGCGGACTTTACGAGCAGTACTTC. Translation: CASSQAGGLYEQYF.

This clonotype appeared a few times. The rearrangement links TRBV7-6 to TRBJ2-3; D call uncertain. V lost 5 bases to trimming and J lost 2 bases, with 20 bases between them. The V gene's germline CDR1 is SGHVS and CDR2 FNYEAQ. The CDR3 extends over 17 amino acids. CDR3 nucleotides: TGTGCCAGCAGCCAAAGGGAAGGGCTTAGAAACACAGATACGCAGTATTTT. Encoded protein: CASSQREGLRNTDTQYF.

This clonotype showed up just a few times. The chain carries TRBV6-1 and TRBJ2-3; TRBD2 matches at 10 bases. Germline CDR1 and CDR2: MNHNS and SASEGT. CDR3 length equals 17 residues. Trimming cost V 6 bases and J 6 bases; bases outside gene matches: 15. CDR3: CASRGSRAGGPVDTQYF. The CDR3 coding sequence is TGTGCCAGCAGGGGGAGTCGAGCGGGGGGGCCTGTGGATACGCAGTATTTT.

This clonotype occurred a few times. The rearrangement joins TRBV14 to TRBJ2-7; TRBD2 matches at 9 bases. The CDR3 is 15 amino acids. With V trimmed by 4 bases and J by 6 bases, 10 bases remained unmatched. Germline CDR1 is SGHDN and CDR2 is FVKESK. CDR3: CASSPGLAGAGEQYF. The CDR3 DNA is TGTGCCAGCAGCCCGGGACTAGCAGGGGCCGGCGAGCAGTACTTC.

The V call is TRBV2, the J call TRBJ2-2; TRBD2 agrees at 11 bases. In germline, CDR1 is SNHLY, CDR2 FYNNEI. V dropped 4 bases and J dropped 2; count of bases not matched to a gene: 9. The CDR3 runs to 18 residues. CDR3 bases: TGTGCCAGCAGTGTTTGGACTAGCGGGCGCCCCAACACCGGGGAGCTGTTTTTT. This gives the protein CASSVWTSGRPNTGELFF.

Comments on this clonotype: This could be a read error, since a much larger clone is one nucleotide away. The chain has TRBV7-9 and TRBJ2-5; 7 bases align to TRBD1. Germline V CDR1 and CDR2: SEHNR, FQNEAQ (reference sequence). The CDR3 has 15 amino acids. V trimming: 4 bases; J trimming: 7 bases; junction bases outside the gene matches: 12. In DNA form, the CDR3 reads TGTGCCAGCAGCTACGGGATAGGGGGCGTCGGGACCCAGTACTTC. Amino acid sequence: CASSYGIGGVGTQYF. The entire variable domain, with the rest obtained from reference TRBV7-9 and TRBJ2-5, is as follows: DTGVSQNPRHKITKRGQNVTFRCDPISEHNRLYWYRQTLGQGPEFLTYFQNEAQLEKSRLLSDRFSAERPKGSFSTLEIQRTEQGDSAMYLCASSYGIGGVGTQYFGPGTRLLVL.

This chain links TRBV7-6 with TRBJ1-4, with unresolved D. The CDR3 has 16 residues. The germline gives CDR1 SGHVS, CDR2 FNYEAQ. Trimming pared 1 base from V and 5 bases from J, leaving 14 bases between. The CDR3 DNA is TGTGCCAGCAGCTTAGGGGAAGTGGGTCTCAATGAAAAACTGTTTTTT. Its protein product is CASSLGEVGLNEKLFF.

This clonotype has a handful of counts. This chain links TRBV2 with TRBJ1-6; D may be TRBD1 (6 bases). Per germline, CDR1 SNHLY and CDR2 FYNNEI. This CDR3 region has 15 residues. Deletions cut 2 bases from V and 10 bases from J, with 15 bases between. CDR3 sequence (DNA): TGTGCCAGCAGTGAATGGGACACCAAAAGCTCACCCCTCCACTTT. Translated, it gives CASSEWDTKSSPLHF.

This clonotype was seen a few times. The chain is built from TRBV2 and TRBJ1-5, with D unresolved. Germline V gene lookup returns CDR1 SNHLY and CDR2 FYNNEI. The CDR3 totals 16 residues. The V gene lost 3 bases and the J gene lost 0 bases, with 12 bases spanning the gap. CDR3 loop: CASSDVSKSSNQPQHF. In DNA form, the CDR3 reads TGTGCCAGCAGTGATGTGTCGAAATCTAGCAATCAGCCCCAGCATTTT.

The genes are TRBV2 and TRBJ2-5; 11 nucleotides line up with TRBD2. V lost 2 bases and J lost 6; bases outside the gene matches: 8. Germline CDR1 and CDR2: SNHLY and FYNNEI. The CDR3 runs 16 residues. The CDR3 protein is CASSERIAGGGKTQYF. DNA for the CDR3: TGTGCCAGCAGTGAACGAATAGCGGGGGGGGGAAAGACCCAGTACTTC.

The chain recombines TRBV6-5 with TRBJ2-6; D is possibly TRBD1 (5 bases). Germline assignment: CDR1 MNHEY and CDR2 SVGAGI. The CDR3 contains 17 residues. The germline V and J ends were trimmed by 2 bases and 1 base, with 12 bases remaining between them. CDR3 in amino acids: CASSYDSGWSGANVLTF. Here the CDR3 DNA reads TGTGCCAGCAGTTACGATTCAGGGTGGTCTGGGGCCAACGTCCTGACTTTC.

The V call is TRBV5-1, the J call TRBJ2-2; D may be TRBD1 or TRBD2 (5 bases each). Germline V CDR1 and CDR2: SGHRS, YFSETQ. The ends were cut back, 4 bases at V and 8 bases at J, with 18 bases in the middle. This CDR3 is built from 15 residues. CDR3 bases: TGCGCCAGCAGCATCGGCGACGGGGCCCTGGGGGAGCTGTTTTTT. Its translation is CASSIGDGALGELFF. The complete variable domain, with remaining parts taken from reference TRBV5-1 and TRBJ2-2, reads KAGVTQTPRYLIKTRGQQVTLSCSPISGHRSVSWYQQTPGQGLQFLFEYFSETQRNKGNFPGRFSGRQFSNSRSEMNVSTLELGDSALYLCASSIGDGALGELFFGEGSRLTVL.

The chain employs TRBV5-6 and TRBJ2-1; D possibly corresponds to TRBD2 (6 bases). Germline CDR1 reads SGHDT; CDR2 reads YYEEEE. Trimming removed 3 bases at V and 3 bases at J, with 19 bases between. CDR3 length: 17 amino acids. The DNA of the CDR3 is TGTGCCAGCAGCTCACTAACGCGGGGATCACTCTACAATGAGCAGTTCTTC. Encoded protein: CASSSLTRGSLYNEQFF.

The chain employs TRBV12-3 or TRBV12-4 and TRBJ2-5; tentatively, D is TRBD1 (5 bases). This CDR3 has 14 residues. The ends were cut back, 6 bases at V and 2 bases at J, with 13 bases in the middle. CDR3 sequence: CASRPWTLQETQYF. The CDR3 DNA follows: TGTGCCAGCAGACCGTGGACACTTCAAGAGACCCAGTACTTC.

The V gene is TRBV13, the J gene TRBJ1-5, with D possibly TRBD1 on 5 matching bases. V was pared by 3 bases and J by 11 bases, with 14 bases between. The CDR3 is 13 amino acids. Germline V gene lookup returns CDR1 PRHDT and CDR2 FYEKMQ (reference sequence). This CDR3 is CASSFSSEGSQHF. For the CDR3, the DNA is TGTGCCAGCAGCTTCTCCTCGGAGGGGTCCCAGCATTTT.

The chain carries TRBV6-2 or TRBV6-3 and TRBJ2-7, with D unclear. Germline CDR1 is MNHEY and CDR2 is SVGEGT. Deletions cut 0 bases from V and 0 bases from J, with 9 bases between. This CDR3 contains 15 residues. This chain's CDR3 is CASSYSGRSSYEQYF. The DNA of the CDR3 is TGTGCCAGCAGTTACTCTGGTCGAAGCTCCTACGAGCAGTACTTC.

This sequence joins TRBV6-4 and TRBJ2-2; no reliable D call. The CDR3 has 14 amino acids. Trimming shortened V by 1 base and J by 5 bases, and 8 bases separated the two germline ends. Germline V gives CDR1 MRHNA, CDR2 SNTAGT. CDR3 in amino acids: CASSDFAYTGELFF. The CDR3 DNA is TGTGCCAGCAGTGACTTTGCCTATACCGGGGAGCTGTTTTTT.